Listed below are T cell receptor beta chains from one sample, sequenced in a study of human CD8 memory T cell subsets. Following a re-call of the 5' RACE reads, TCRdb has one entry per CDR3 protein and lacks DNA. This table holds around 6,300 distinct CDR3 sequences. The sequencing sample was made of CD8+ T cells from PBMCs. The receptors shown here come from a human donor in good health. CDR3s include the opening cysteine and the closing phenylalanine or tryptophan. Rows give clone size only sometimes, using once, few, many, or a class for an expanded clone.

size: medium-sized
J: TRBJ2-5
V: TRBV3-1
CDR3: CASSQEWATGRETQYF

size: .
J: TRBJ1-1
V: TRBV5-4
CDR3: CASSANGGNTEAFF

size: .
J: TRBJ2-7
V: TRBV20-1
CDR3: CSARDTGGSSYEQYF

size: .
J: TRBJ2-1
V: TRBV5-1
CDR3: CASSPTYNEQFF

size: medium-sized
J: TRBJ2-3
V: TRBV11-2
CDR3: CASKWEGQIDTQYF

size: medium-sized
J: TRBJ1-5
V: TRBV6-1
CDR3: CASKPDREVQPQHF

size: .
J: TRBJ1-2
V: TRBV19
CDR3: CASSPTASYGYTF

size: .
J: TRBJ2-7
V: TRBV12-3/TRBV12-4
CDR3: CASSPLTGENEQYF

size: .
J: TRBJ2-1
V: TRBV28
CDR3: CASSPRTSDNEQFF

size: .
J: TRBJ2-1
V: TRBV19
CDR3: CASSIGRNEQFF

size: .
J: TRBJ1-5
V: TRBV19
CDR3: CASSLGQGGQPQHF

size: .
J: TRBJ2-1
V: TRBV24-1
CDR3: CATSDGQGPNEQFF

size: .
J: TRBJ2-1
V: TRBV5-6
CDR3: CASSAPGQGSSYNEQFF

size: .
J: TRBJ1-5
V: TRBV7-9
CDR3: CASSPAQPGDQPQHF

size: .
J: TRBJ1-3
V: TRBV7-9
CDR3: CASSLKGAPGNTIYF

size: .
J: TRBJ2-2
V: TRBV24-1
CDR3: CATSDEDSWTGELFF

size: .
J: TRBJ2-5
V: TRBV7-8
CDR3: CASSRGGAGPKYF

size: .
J: TRBJ2-3
V: TRBV20-1
CDR3: CSARIADPSDTQYF

size: .
J: TRBJ2-1
V: TRBV5-1
CDR3: CASSLDYNEQFF

size: .
J: TRBJ2-2
V: TRBV7-2
CDR3: CATDTTNTGELFF

size: .
J: TRBJ1-2
V: TRBV7-6
CDR3: CASSPLNEGGYTF

size: .
J: TRBJ2-1
V: TRBV6-6
CDR3: CASRVGQSLYNEQFF

size: .
J: TRBJ1-2
V: TRBV29-1
CDR3: CSVEEGAQGAYGYTF

size: .
J: TRBJ2-7
V: TRBV28
CDR3: CASSLNRDRDF

size: .
J: TRBJ1-1
V: TRBV7-9
CDR3: CASSGWGGDTEAFF

size: .
J: TRBJ2-3
V: TRBV5-4
CDR3: CASSSLAGGPTDTQYF

size: medium-sized
J: TRBJ2-7
V: TRBV5-1
CDR3: CASNAADYEQYF

size: .
J: TRBJ2-7
V: TRBV3-1
CDR3: CASSGGISYEQYF

size: .
J: TRBJ2-7
V: TRBV5-6
CDR3: CASSPAGISSLYF

size: .
J: TRBJ2-4
V: TRBV5-4
CDR3: CASSFMRGNIQYF

size: .
J: TRBJ2-7
V: TRBV5-6
CDR3: CASSLVGTGNEQYF

size: .
J: TRBJ2-4
V: TRBV6-5
CDR3: CASSYSPSAKNIQYF

size: .
J: TRBJ2-1
V: TRBV7-9
CDR3: CASSLALRDNEQFF

size: .
J: TRBJ2-3
V: TRBV6-5
CDR3: CASSMTSGTDTQYF

size: .
J: TRBJ2-1
V: TRBV7-2
CDR3: CASSLALGAEQFF

size: .
J: TRBJ2-7
V: TRBV7-6
CDR3: CASSTWTGGSYEQYF

size: medium-sized
J: TRBJ1-1
V: TRBV7-2
CDR3: CASRPWGPSGTEAFF

size: .
J: TRBJ2-1
V: TRBV28
CDR3: CASSFRGGMGNEQFF

size: .
J: TRBJ1-3
V: TRBV18
CDR3: CASSPPTGPTGNTIYF

size: .
J: TRBJ2-7
V: TRBV5-5
CDR3: CASSLIMSSYEQYF

size: .
J: TRBJ2-2
V: TRBV5-6
CDR3: CASSLAATLGELFF

size: large
J: TRBJ2-1
V: TRBV7-3
CDR3: CASSLLASANNEQFF

size: medium-sized
J: TRBJ2-5
V: TRBV28
CDR3: CASGMGAETQYF